This T cell receptor beta chain was recorded in a study of T-cell memory formation after mild COVID-19. This clonotype was counted between two and nine times. TCRdb ran MiXCR on the 5' RACE reads and lists one entry per CDR3 protein. The sample has about 340,000 distinct CDR3 sequences, 15% to 20% seen once. The TCR was taken from a man younger than 35 who had mild COVID-19 (a few samples of this study predate the infection). Cell type and time point are not known. Source material: PBMCs or a T cell subset sorted from them (not recorded which).

CDR3 amino acids: CASSLLGRVGEKLFF. DNA for the CDR3: TGCGCCAGCAGCTTGCTGGGCAGGGTCGGCGAAAAACTGTTTTTT. The rearrangement links TRBV5-1 to TRBJ1-4, with D possibly matching TRBD1 (5 bases). V dropped 1 base and J dropped 8 bases, with 15 bases sitting between them. The CDR3 is 15 residues long. Germline CDR1 SGHRS, CDR2 YFSETQ.